These 22 T cell receptor beta chains were all obtained from the same sample, sequenced in a study of control samples from healthy donors and cancer patients. Sequencing was performed with immunoSEQ multiplex PCR; in TCRdb, only in-frame clones are kept and a portion is missing. The sample has 100,000 to 150,000 clones, around 92% seen once. The sample consisted of PBMCs. All receptors come from a man at least 80 years old with head and neck cancer.

The chain combines TRBV15 with TRBJ1-1; no reliable D call. Trimming shortened V by 5 bases and J by 10 bases, and 17 bases separated the two germline ends. CDR3 size: 13 residues. Germline V lookup: CDR1 LNHNV, CDR2 YYDKDF (reference sequence). CDR3 nucleotides: TGTGCCACCAGCGATAGGAATGAGATGAGAGCTTTCTTT. This codes for CATSDRNEMRAFF.

The V call is TRBV27, the J call TRBJ1-5; a weak D match, TRBD1 (6 bases). From germline, CDR1 is MNHEY and CDR2 SMNVEV (reference sequence). Trimming left V 5 bases short and J 5 bases short, with 19 bases between. The CDR3 is 16 amino acids. The CDR3 protein is CASSVRGGGGYQPQHF. CDR3 DNA: TGTGCCAGCAGTGTAAGGGGGGGCGGGGGCTATCAGCCCCAGCATTTT.

This chain's CDR3 is CASSYSQGNEKLFF. CDR3 in DNA: TGTGCCAGCAGTTACTCACAGGGAAATGAAAAACTGTTTTTT. The chain is built from TRBV6-5 and TRBJ1-4, with D perhaps matching TRBD1 (6 bases). CDR3 length: 14 amino acids. Germline CDR1 MNHEY, CDR2 SVGAGI. The ends were cut back, 0 bases at V and 5 bases at J, with 7 bases in the middle.

V and J are TRBV27 and TRBJ2-3; no reliable D call. From germline, CDR1 is MNHEY and CDR2 SMNVEV (reference sequence). CDR3 length: 13 residues. V lost 6 bases, J lost 4 bases, and 11 bases lay in between. The CDR3: CASSPFGADTQYF. The CDR3 region has the DNA TGTGCCAGCAGCCCTTTTGGAGCAGATACGCAGTATTTT.

This clone occurred once. Different DNA sequences within this sample yield the same CDR3. This chain links TRBV7-2 with TRBJ2-7; D is uncertain. The V gene's germline CDR1 is SGHTA and CDR2 FQGNSA. The germline V and J ends were trimmed by 0 bases and 0 bases, with 3 bases remaining between them. The CDR3 has 13 residues. CDR3: CASSLAGSYEQYF. DNA for the CDR3: TGTGCCAGCAGCTTAGCAGGCTCCTACGAGCAGTACTTC.

Remarks on this clone: The junction shows a germline mismatch at one end, possibly a read error. The chain is built from TRBV4-2 and TRBJ1-4; 7 bases are a match to TRBD1. The germline gives CDR1 LGHNA, CDR2 YNFKEQ. CDR3 length equals 16 residues. CDR3 sequence reads: CANSHITGAGDEKLFF. The CDR3 DNA is TGTGCCAACAGCCATATAACAGGGGCCGGGGACGAAAAACTGTTTTTT.

The CDR3 reads CAWEGIGRNNYGYTF. The CDR3 nucleotides are TGTGCCTGGGAGGGGATTGGGCGGAATAACTATGGCTACACCTTC. The chain links TRBV30 to TRBJ1-2, with D possibly matching TRBD1 (5 bases). The germline V and J ends were trimmed by 5 bases and 1 base, with 17 bases remaining between them. The germline gives CDR1 GTSNPN, CDR2 SVGIG (reference sequence). The CDR3 is made up of 15 amino acids.

The chain is built from TRBV7-9 and TRBJ1-5; a weak D match, TRBD1 (6 bases). The V gene lost 5 bases and the J gene lost 6 bases, with 11 bases spanning the gap. CDR3 length equals 13 residues. In germline, CDR1 is SEHNR, CDR2 FQNEAQ (reference sequence). The CDR3 DNA reads TGTGCCAGCAGCCGTTCAGGGGTTCAGCCCCAGCATTTT. Encoded protein: CASSRSGVQPQHF.

The gene calls are TRBV21-1 and TRBJ2-1; whether TRBD2, the table's D call, matches the DNA was not checked. TRBV21-1 is a pseudogene segment. This CDR3 is built from 11 residues. The CDR3: CASSSPSPRFF. CDR3 in DNA: TGTGCCAGCAGCAGTCCCTCTCCCCGGTTCTTC.

The genes are TRBV29-1 and TRBJ1-2; D possibly corresponds to TRBD1 (6 bases). The CDR3 covers 13 residues. V lost 6 bases, J lost 0 bases, and 11 bases lay in between. Germline V gives CDR1 SQVTM, CDR2 ANQGSEA. CDR3 residues: CSVGDTPNYGYTF. In nucleotides, the CDR3 is TGCAGCGTCGGGGACACTCCTAACTATGGCTACACCTTC.

The chain links TRBV10-2 to TRBJ2-7; 11 bases map to TRBD2. Germline V gives CDR1 WSHSY, CDR2 SAAADI. The CDR3 covers 15 residues. After removal of 5 bases from V and 0 bases from J, the junction contained 3 bases not matched to a gene. The chain's CDR3 is CASSSTSGGSYEQYF. The CDR3 DNA is TGCGCCAGCAGTTCTACTAGCGGGGGCTCCTACGAGCAGTACTTC.

The chain uses TRBV19 and TRBJ1-4; 11 nucleotides line up with TRBD1. Trimming cost V 6 bases and J 8 bases; bases outside gene matches: 5. Germline-derived CDR1 and CDR2 are LNHDA and SQIVND (reference sequence). CDR3 length equals 14 residues. CDR3 residues: CASSRTGGAEKLFF. For the CDR3, the DNA is TGTGCCAGTAGCAGGACAGGGGGCGCGGAAAAACTGTTTTTT.

The J gene is TRBJ2-7, the V gene TRBV19; 8 bases fit TRBD1. Germline CDR1 LNHDA, CDR2 SQIVND (reference sequence). V shed 4 bases and J 2 bases; nucleotides not matched to a gene: 4. The CDR3 covers 14 residues. Here the CDR3 DNA reads TGTGCCAGTAGTAGGACAGGGCGAGCCTACGAGCAGTACTTC. Residues: CASSRTGRAYEQYF.

This chain uses TRBV2 with TRBJ2-7; TRBD2 matches 11 bases. The CDR3 is made up of 15 amino acids. Per the germline V gene, CDR1 is SNHLY and CDR2 is FYNNEI. J gave up 2 bases and V 8 bases, and 8 bases lay outside the gene matches. CDR3 nucleotide sequence: TGTGCCAGCCTAGCGGGAGGACAGCTTCCCTACGAGCAGTACTTC. Translated: CASLAGGQLPYEQYF.

The J gene is TRBJ2-1, the V gene TRBV7-9; D unclear. This CDR3 contains 16 residues. Germline V CDR1 and CDR2: SEHNR, FQNEAQ (reference sequence). V lost 4 bases and J lost 5, with 18 bases in between. CDR3 sequence reads: CASSSRRARQDNEQFF. CDR3 in DNA: TGTGCCAGCAGCTCGCGCCGGGCCCGCCAAGACAATGAGCAGTTCTTC.

This rearrangement joins TRBV19 to TRBJ2-7; D remains ambiguous. V lost 1 base and J lost 5, with 12 bases in between. CDR1 is LNHDA, CDR2 SQIVND, per germline (reference sequence). The length of the CDR3 is 14 residues. For the CDR3, the DNA is TGTGCCAGTAGTATAGGCCTAGGAATCGACGAGCAGTACTTC. Encoded protein: CASSIGLGIDEQYF.

CDR3 coding DNA: TGTGCCTGGAGCTCCGGACGGATTAATTCACCCCTCCACTTT. Amino acids: CAWSSGRINSPLHF. The gene calls are TRBV30 and TRBJ1-6; D not certain. Germline values: CDR1 GTSNPN, CDR2 SVGIG (reference sequence). V lost 3 bases to trimming and J lost 6 bases, with 12 bases between them. The CDR3 is 14 amino acids.

This chain uses TRBV6-6 with TRBJ2-2; the match to TRBD2 covers 7 bases. Trimming took 6 bases from V and 1 from J; bases not matched to a gene: 5. This CDR3 comprises 15 residues. Germline V lookup: CDR1 MNHNY, CDR2 SVGAGI (reference sequence). The CDR3 loop is CASRGSGLNTGELFF. In DNA form, the CDR3 reads TGTGCCAGCAGGGGTAGCGGGCTGAACACCGGGGAGCTGTTTTTT.

The chain uses TRBV7-8 and TRBJ1-2; 9 nucleotides align to TRBD1. This CDR3 has 17 amino acids. The germline V gene encodes CDR1 SGHVS and CDR2 FQNEAQ. V lost 2 bases, J lost 2 bases, and 9 bases stayed unmatched. As DNA, the CDR3 is TGTGCCAGCAGCTTAATGGGACAGGGAGTGAGAAACTATGGCTACACCTTC. Translation: CASSLMGQGVRNYGYTF. Complete variable domain (other parts from reference TRBV7-8 and TRBJ1-2): GAGVSQSPRYKVAKRGQDVALRCDPISGHVSLFWYQQALGQGPEFLTYFQNEAQLDKSGLPSDRFFAERPEGSVSTLKIQRTQQEDSAVYLCASSLMGQGVRNYGYTFGSGTRLTVV.

The rearrangement links TRBV19 to TRBJ1-5; 9 nucleotides line up with TRBD1. With 5 bases clipped from V and 0 bases from J, the junction kept 8 bases outside the gene matches. CDR3 length equals 17 residues. The germline CDR1 and CDR2 sequences are LNHDA and SQIVND (reference sequence). DNA for the CDR3: TGTGCCAGTAGTGTTACAGGGGGCAGCGGTAGCAATCAGCCCCAGCATTTT. Translation gives CASSVTGGSGSNQPQHF. The complete variable domain, with remaining parts taken from reference TRBV19 and TRBJ1-5, reads DGGITQSPKYLFRKEGQNVTLSCEQNLNHDAMYWYRQDPGQGLRLIYYSQIVNDFQKGDIAEGYSVSREKKESFPLTVTSAQKNPTAFYLCASSVTGGSGSNQPQHFGDGTRLSIL.

Only a few counts were recorded for this clone. V gene TRBV6-5 combines with J gene TRBJ1-1, with D maybe TRBD1 (6 bases). With 10 bases removed from V and 0 bases from J, the gap between germline ends came to 18 bases. CDR3 length equals 15 residues. Germline CDR1 MNHEY, CDR2 SVGAGI. CDR3 loop: CATQKGGTLNTEAFF. The DNA of the CDR3 is TGTGCCACCCAAAAGGGGGGGACACTGAACACTGAAGCTTTCTTT.

J is TRBJ2-3 and V is TRBV15; D unresolved. Trimming left V 1 base short and J 0 bases short, with 14 bases between. Germline V gene sequence: CDR1 LNHNV, CDR2 YYDKDF (reference sequence). This CDR3 has 17 residues. CDR3: CATSRVALPTSTDTQYF. CDR3 nucleotides: TGTGCCACCAGCAGAGTGGCCCTACCCACTAGCACAGATACGCAGTATTTT.